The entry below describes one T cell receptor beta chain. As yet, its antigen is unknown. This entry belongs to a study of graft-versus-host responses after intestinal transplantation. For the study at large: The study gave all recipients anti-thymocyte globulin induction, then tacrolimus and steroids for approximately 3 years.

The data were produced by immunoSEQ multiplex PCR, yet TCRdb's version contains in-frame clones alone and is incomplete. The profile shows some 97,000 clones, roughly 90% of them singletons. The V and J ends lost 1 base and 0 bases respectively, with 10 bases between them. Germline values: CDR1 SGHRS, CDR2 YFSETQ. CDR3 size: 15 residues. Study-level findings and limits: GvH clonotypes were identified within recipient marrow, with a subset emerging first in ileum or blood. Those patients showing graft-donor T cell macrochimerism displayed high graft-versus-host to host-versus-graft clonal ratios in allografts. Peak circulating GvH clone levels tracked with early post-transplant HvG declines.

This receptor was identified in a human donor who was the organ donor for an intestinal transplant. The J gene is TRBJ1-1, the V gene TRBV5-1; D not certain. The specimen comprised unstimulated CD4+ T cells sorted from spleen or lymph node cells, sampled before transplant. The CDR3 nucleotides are TGCGCCAGCAGCTTGCGTGTCGGACTGAACACTGAAGCTTTCTTT. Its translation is CASSLRVGLNTEAFF.